This is a list of T cell receptor beta chains from one sample in a study of cytomegalovirus exposure and HLA in healthy donors. TCRdb's copy holds only in-frame clones and misses some; the assay was immunoSEQ multiplex PCR. This table has 240,000 or so clones, approximately 80% appearing once. Sequencing input: PBMCs. All receptors come from a woman in her fifties or sixties in good health and CMV-seropositive. CDR3s leave out the opening cysteine and the closing phenylalanine or tryptophan. Each record gives: CDR3 protein, J gene, V gene.

SVDTGTDTYEQY | TRBJ2-7 | TRBV29-1
ASSIGLAGGPSEEQY | TRBJ2-5 | TRBV13
ASSLLAGEINEQY | TRBJ2-7 | TRBV19
ASSVGQGTGNTIY | TRBJ1-3 | TRBV9
ASSQVGISSGKNIQY | TRBJ2-4 | TRBV4-1
ASSWGGNEKLF | TRBJ1-4 | TRBV27
ASSADRLNEQF | TRBJ2-1 | TRBV5-4
ASSSGRAGAAYNEQF | TRBJ2-1 | TRBV7-2
ASSPPGVLNIQY | TRBJ2-4 | TRBV27
ASSGTGTGSNYGYT | TRBJ1-2 | TRBV5-1
ASSLIGTGYQPQH | TRBJ1-5 | TRBV4-1
ASSYSMAGEGAF | TRBJ1-1 | TRBV6-5
ASSYGEGLEQY | TRBJ2-7 | TRBV6-5
AITGRQLSSYNEQF | TRBJ2-1 | TRBV10-3
ASSPRILPSGTAGELF | TRBJ2-2 | TRBV9
ASSFDSGSDTQY | TRBJ2-3 | TRBV7-3
SSSSGLAGYEQY | TRBJ2-7 | TRBV7-9
STSSNTEAF | TRBJ1-1 | TRBV29-1
AWSVTYDSYYNEQF | TRBJ2-1 | TRBV30
SGETRFKEQF | TRBJ2-1 | TRBV29-1
ASSLEGALTYNEQF | TRBJ2-1 | TRBV7-9
ASSPSGLSSYNEQF | TRBJ2-1 | TRBV7-3
ASSLKRGTGSSQETQY | TRBJ2-5 | TRBV7-3
AISSGSIESEQF | TRBJ2-1 | TRBV10-3
ASSLAGGKSEAF | TRBJ1-1 | TRBV5-1
ASSQAGAAGGNTIY | TRBJ1-3 | TRBV4-2
ASKRTVNSENIQY | TRBJ2-4 | TRBV5-1
ASGLVLTGLAGGMHRDYEQF | TRBJ2-1 | TRBV12-5
ASSLNVDGYT | TRBJ1-2 | TRBV5-6
ASSEGLAVPSGANVLT | TRBJ2-6 | TRBV27
ASSESGSSGNTIY | TRBJ1-3 | TRBV9
ASIRDRGGSRDSPLH | TRBJ1-6 | TRBV2
AISESPSGNNEQF | TRBJ2-1 | TRBV10-3
ASSPGSGANVLT | TRBJ2-6 | TRBV7-7
ASSLGGDHTDTQY | TRBJ2-3 | TRBV5-1